A selection of T cell receptor beta chains follows, all from one sample in a study of blood T cell repertoires in COVID-19. The protocol was immunoSEQ multiplex PCR, while the TCRdb copy is restricted to in-frame clones and leaves out a portion. The sample consists of around 60,000 clones, around 70% of them appearing once. The sequenced sample was peripheral blood. These receptors were obtained from a woman aged 45-59 years with active or convalescent COVID-19. Each CDR3 is given with its conserved first and last residue.

v_gene: TRBV9
j_gene: TRBJ1-5
CDR3aa: CASSGQGGLNQPQHF

v_gene: TRBV27
j_gene: TRBJ2-3
CDR3aa: CASSSTIKSDTQYF

v_gene: TRBV18
j_gene: TRBJ2-5
CDR3aa: CASSPRGGNQETQYF

v_gene: TRBV6-6
j_gene: TRBJ2-5
CDR3aa: CASSWATGETQYF

v_gene: TRBV10-3
j_gene: TRBJ1-1
CDR3aa: CAIISDRSNTGNTEAFF

v_gene: TRBV6-1
j_gene: TRBJ2-5
CDR3aa: CASSENLGRETQYF

v_gene: TRBV5-1
j_gene: TRBJ2-2
CDR3aa: CASSYRDRGPVNTGELFF

v_gene: TRBV19
j_gene: TRBJ1-5
CDR3aa: CASSGRDSTPHQPQHF

v_gene: TRBV20-1
j_gene: TRBJ2-5
CDR3aa: CSASALAGGRETQYF

v_gene: TRBV18
j_gene: TRBJ2-7
CDR3aa: CASSSGHGPYEQYF

v_gene: TRBV5-5
j_gene: TRBJ2-5
CDR3aa: CASSLVGTGGKTQYF

v_gene: TRBV7-9
j_gene: TRBJ2-4
CDR3aa: CASSLAGAASKNIQYF

v_gene: TRBV6-4
j_gene: TRBJ2-1
CDR3aa: CASSDSSGEGKFF

v_gene: TRBV28
j_gene: TRBJ2-1
CDR3aa: CASSLWRNEQFF

v_gene: TRBV27
j_gene: TRBJ2-5
CDR3aa: CASSPIQGRETQYF

v_gene: TRBV7-8
j_gene: TRBJ2-7
CDR3aa: CASSLVGGGEQYF

v_gene: TRBV1
j_gene: TRBJ2-1
CDR3aa: CTSSRASRREDSYNEQFF

v_gene: TRBV7-6
j_gene: TRBJ2-4
CDR3aa: CASSLRSDRDRAKNIQYF

v_gene: TRBV20-1
j_gene: TRBJ1-1
CDR3aa: CSAWAERAFF

v_gene: TRBV6-5
j_gene: TRBJ2-7
CDR3aa: CASSYDRTSATYEQYF

v_gene: TRBV7-2
j_gene: TRBJ2-7
CDR3aa: CASSLGTSGRSFYEQYF

v_gene: TRBV28
j_gene: TRBJ2-3
CDR3aa: CASSLGGRVTDTQYF

v_gene: TRBV5-1
j_gene: TRBJ2-3
CDR3aa: CASSSSGGTDTQYF

v_gene: TRBV7-2
j_gene: TRBJ2-3
CDR3aa: CASSLLLAGAYTDTQYF

v_gene: TRBV29-1
j_gene: TRBJ2-6
CDR3aa: CSVIRQPSSHLGQSGANVLTF

v_gene: TRBV7-6
j_gene: TRBJ2-2
CDR3aa: CASSRGQGGDTGELFF

v_gene: TRBV28
j_gene: TRBJ1-5
CDR3aa: CASSLLDRENQPQHF

v_gene: TRBV14
j_gene: TRBJ2-2
CDR3aa: CASSQSGQFEHRGAVF

v_gene: TRBV6-5
j_gene: TRBJ2-5
CDR3aa: CASSYGTSGIAETQYF

v_gene: TRBV19
j_gene: TRBJ1-5
CDR3aa: CASSIGQAGMGQPQHF

v_gene: TRBV5-8
j_gene: TRBJ2-1
CDR3aa: CASSWGYSGRGNEQFF

v_gene: TRBV2
j_gene: TRBJ1-2
CDR3aa: CASSEGVYGYTF

v_gene: TRBV18
j_gene: TRBJ2-1
CDR3aa: CASSPRATGEQFF

v_gene: TRBV4-2
j_gene: TRBJ2-2
CDR3aa: CASSRVDRELTGELFF

v_gene: TRBV27
j_gene: TRBJ2-4
CDR3aa: CASSSQGDIQYF

v_gene: TRBV2
j_gene: TRBJ2-7
CDR3aa: CASRTGLARSYEQYF

v_gene: TRBV19
j_gene: TRBJ1-2
CDR3aa: CASSIGTGMDGYTF

v_gene: TRBV10-1
j_gene: TRBJ2-1
CDR3aa: CASSESSRGLAGARSNEQFF

v_gene: TRBV7-9
j_gene: TRBJ1-3
CDR3aa: CASSLMRTGHSGNTIYF

v_gene: TRBV19
j_gene: TRBJ1-5
CDR3aa: CASSNREGNQPQHF

v_gene: TRBV27
j_gene: TRBJ1-1
CDR3aa: CASSLLSNTEAFF

v_gene: TRBV7-9
j_gene: TRBJ2-6
CDR3aa: CASSFPTASGANVLTF

v_gene: TRBV5-1
j_gene: TRBJ1-2
CDR3aa: CASSLRQGSYGYTF

v_gene: TRBV11-2
j_gene: TRBJ2-5
CDR3aa: CASSLSRARETQYF

v_gene: TRBV7-6
j_gene: TRBJ2-1
CDR3aa: CASGDRVNEQFF

v_gene: TRBV28
j_gene: TRBJ1-4
CDR3aa: CASSLQTGLGEKLFF

v_gene: TRBV5-1
j_gene: TRBJ2-2
CDR3aa: CASSPGTSGSPTGELFF

v_gene: TRBV11-2
j_gene: TRBJ2-7
CDR3aa: CASSVPGQGSEQYF

v_gene: TRBV7-7
j_gene: TRBJ2-2
CDR3aa: CASSLGQGASGELFF